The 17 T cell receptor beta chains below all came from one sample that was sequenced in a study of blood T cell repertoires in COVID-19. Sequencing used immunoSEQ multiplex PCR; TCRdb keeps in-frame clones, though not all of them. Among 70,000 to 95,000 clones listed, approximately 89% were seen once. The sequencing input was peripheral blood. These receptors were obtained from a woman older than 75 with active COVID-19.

The CDR3 DNA reads TGTGCCAGCAGTGACCCACGGCGGGCCGCCTCCTACGAGCAGTACTTC. This translates into CASSDPRRAASYEQYF. The gene calls are TRBV2 and TRBJ2-7; perhaps TRBD2 as D (5 bases). Germline V gene data show CDR1 as SNHLY and CDR2 as FYNNEI. With 3 bases removed from V and 0 bases from J, the gap between germline ends came to 15 bases. The CDR3 is 16 residues long.

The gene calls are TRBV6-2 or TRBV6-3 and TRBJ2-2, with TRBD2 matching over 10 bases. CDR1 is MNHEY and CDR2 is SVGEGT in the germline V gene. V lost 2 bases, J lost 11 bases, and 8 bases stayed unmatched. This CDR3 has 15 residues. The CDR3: CASSYPGPSGSELFF. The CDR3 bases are TGTGCCAGCAGTTACCCCGGACCTAGCGGGAGCGAGCTGTTTTTT.

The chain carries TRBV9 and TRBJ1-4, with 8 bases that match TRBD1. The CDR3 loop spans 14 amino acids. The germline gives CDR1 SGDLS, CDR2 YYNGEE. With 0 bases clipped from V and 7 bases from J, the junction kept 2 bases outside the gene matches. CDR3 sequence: CASSVVGTGEKLFF. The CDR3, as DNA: TGTGCCAGCAGCGTAGTTGGGACAGGTGAAAAACTGTTTTTT.

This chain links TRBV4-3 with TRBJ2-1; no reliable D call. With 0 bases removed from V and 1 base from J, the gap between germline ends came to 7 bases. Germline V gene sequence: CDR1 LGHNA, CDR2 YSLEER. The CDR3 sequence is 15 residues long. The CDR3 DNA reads TGCGCCAGCAGCCAAGATATAGCTTCCTACAATGAGCAGTTCTTC. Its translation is CASSQDIASYNEQFF.

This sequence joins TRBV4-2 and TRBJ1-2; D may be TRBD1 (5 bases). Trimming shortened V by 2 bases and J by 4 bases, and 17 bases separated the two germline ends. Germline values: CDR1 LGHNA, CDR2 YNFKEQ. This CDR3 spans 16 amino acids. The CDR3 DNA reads TGTGCCAGCAGCCAACAAGACCAGGGTCCGCCCTATGGCTACACCTTC. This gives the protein CASSQQDQGPPYGYTF.

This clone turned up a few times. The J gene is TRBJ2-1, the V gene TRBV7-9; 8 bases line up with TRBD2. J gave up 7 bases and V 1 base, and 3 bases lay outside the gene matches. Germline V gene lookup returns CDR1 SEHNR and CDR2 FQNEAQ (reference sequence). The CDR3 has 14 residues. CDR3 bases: TGTGCCAGCAGCTTAGAGGGACTAGTTAATGAGCAGTTCTTC. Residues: CASSLEGLVNEQFF. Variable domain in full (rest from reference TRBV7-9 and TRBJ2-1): DTGVSQNPRHKITKRGQNVTFRCDPISEHNRLYWYRQTLGQGPEFLTYFQNEAQLEKSRLLSDRFSAERPKGSFSTLEIQRTEQGDSAMYLCASSLEGLVNEQFFGPGTRLTVL.

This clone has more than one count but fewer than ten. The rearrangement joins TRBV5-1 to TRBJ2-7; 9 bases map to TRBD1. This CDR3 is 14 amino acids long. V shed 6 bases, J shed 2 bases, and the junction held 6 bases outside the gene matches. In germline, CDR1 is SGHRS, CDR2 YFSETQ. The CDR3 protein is CASTPGQGPYEQYF. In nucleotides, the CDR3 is TGCGCCAGCACTCCGGGACAGGGACCCTACGAGCAGTACTTC.

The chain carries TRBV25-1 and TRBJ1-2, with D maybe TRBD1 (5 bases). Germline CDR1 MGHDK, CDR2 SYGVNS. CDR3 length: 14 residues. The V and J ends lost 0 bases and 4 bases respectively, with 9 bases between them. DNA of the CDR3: TGTGCCAGCAGTGAATACAGGGCCCCCTATGGCTACACCTTC. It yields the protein CASSEYRAPYGYTF.

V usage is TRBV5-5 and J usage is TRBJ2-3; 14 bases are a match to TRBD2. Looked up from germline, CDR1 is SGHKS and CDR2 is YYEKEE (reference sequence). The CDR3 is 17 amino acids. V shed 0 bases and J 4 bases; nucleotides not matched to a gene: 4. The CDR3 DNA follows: TGTGCCAGCAGCTTGGCTCGACTAGCGGGAGGGCCAGATACGCAGTATTTT. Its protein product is CASSLARLAGGPDTQYF.

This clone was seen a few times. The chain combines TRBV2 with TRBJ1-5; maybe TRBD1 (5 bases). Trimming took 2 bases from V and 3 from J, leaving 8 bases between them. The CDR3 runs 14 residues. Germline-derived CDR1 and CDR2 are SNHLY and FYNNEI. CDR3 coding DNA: TGTGCCAGCAGTGAATTGGACACCAATCAGCCCCAGCATTTT. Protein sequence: CASSELDTNQPQHF.

The CDR3, as DNA: TGTGCCAGCAGCGTGACAGGGGGCCGCCAAGAGACCCAGTACTTC. Translating gives CASSVTGGRQETQYF. This chain links TRBV9 with TRBJ2-5, with 10 nucleotides matching TRBD1. This CDR3 contains 15 residues. The ends lost 2 bases at V and 1 base at J; junction bases unmatched: 2. Germline V gives CDR1 SGDLS, CDR2 YYNGEE.

The chain's CDR3 is CASSLVSGANVLTF. In DNA, the CDR3 is TGTGCCAGCAGTTTAGTATCTGGGGCCAACGTCCTGACTTTC. The chain combines TRBV28 with TRBJ2-6; no firm D call. Trimming removed 2 bases from V and 1 base from J, with 3 bases in between. CDR1 and CDR2 (germline): MDHEN, SYDVKM. The length of the CDR3 is 14 residues.

CDR3 sequence reads: CASSFYITEAFF. For the CDR3, the DNA is TGTGCCAGCAGTTTTTACATCACTGAAGCTTTCTTT. The chain combines TRBV2 with TRBJ1-1; D ambiguous. CDR1 is SNHLY, CDR2 FYNNEI, per germline. V lost 5 bases to trimming and J lost 4 bases, with 8 bases between them. This CDR3 region has 12 residues.

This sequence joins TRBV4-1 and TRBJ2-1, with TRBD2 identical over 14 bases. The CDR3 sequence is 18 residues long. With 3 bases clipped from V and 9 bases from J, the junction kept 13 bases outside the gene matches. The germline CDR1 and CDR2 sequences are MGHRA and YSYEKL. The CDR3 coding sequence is TGCGCCAGCAGCCATCGTTCCCCGCGACTAGCGGGAGGGGCTGAGCAGTTCTTC. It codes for CASSHRSPRLAGGAEQFF.

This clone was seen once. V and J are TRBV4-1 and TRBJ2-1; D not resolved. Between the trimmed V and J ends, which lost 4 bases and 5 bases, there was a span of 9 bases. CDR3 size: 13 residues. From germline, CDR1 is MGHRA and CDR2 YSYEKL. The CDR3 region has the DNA TGCGCCAGCAGCCTCCTCCCCGACAATGAGCAGTTCTTC. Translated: CASSLLPDNEQFF.

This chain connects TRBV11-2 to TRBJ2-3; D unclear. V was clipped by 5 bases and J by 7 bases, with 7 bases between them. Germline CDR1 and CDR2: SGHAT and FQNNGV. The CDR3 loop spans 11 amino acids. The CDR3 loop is CASSITHTQYF. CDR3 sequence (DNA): TGTGCCAGCAGCATTACACATACGCAGTATTTT.

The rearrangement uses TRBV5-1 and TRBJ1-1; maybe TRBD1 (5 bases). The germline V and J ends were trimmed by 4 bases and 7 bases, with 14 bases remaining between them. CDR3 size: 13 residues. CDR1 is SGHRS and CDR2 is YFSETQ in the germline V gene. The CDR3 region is CASSGRTSLEAFF. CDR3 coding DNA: TGCGCCAGCAGCGGGAGGACATCCCTTGAAGCTTTCTTT. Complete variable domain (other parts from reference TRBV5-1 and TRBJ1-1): KAGVTQTPRYLIKTRGQQVTLSCSPISGHRSVSWYQQTPGQGLQFLFEYFSETQRNKGNFPGRFSGRQFSNSRSEMNVSTLELGDSALYLCASSGRTSLEAFFGQGTRLTVV.